This paragraph reports one T cell receptor beta chain. The antigen is not known. Sequencing was performed with immunoSEQ multiplex PCR; in TCRdb, only in-frame clones are kept and a portion is missing. The sample consists of about 2,000 clones, 80% to 90% of them appearing once. The entry originates in a study of PD-1 blockade in classical Hodgkin lymphoma. Study outcomes and limitations: Although disease activity or prior therapy may be involved, causes of the repertoire differences remain undefined. TCR diversity rose significantly by C4D1 in CD4+ but not CD8+ cells. Patients with an early start, nivolumab under 1 year after ASCT, were excluded.

In every patient, relapse followed autologous stem cell transplantation, while exposure to brentuximab vedotin differed. The sequence derives from a human donor with classical Hodgkin lymphoma. The sequences come from peripheral blood mononuclear cells (PBMCs), collected at baseline.

CDR3 DNA: TGTGCCAGCAGCTTACACTGGACAGGGGTGAACTATGGCTACACCTTC. The encoded protein is CASSLHWTGVNYGYTF. The gene calls are TRBV7-9 and TRBJ1-2, with TRBD1 matching 9 bases. Germline lookup yields CDR1 SEHNR and CDR2 FQNEAQ (reference sequence). The CDR3 is 16 amino acids. V lost 2 bases to trimming and J lost 2 bases; unmatched junction nucleotides: 6.